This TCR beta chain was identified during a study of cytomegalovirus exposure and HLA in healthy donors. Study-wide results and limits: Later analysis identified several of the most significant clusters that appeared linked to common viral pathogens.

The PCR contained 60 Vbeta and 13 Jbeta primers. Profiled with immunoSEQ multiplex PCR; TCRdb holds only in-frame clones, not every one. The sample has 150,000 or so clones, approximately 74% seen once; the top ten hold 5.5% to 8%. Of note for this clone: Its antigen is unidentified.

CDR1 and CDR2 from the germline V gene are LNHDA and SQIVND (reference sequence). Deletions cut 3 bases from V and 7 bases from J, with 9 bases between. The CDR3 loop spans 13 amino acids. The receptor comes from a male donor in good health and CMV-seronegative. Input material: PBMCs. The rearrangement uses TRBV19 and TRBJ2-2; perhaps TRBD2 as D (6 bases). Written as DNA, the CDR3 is TGTGCCAGTAGTATCAAGGGAGGCGGGGAGCTGTTTTTT. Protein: CASSIKGGGELFF.